These T cell receptor beta chains were read from a single sample in a study of T cell responses to AZD1222 COVID-19 vaccine. Some clones are missing from TCRdb's copy, which holds only in-frame ones; the method was immunoSEQ multiplex PCR. The sample has 75,000 to 95,000 clones; 85% are singletons. Sequences were derived from peripheral blood, sampled on day 0 of AZD1222 vaccination. These receptors were obtained from an adult in good health. Each CDR3 is given with its conserved first and last residue. D genes are given only for firm matches. The size entry is marked missing in some rows and otherwise reads once, few, many or a size class.

clone_size j_call d_call v_call cdr3_aa cdr3_nt
NA TRBJ2-5 TRBD1 TRBV2 CASSEGTGFQETQYF TGTGCCAGCAGTGAGGGGACAGGGTTCCAGGAGACCCAGTACTTC
NA TRBJ2-3 NA TRBV6-1 CASSDWGGAETDTQYF TGTGCCAGCAGTGACTGGGGCGGGGCAGAAACAGATACGCAGTATTTT
NA TRBJ2-7 NA TRBV6-1 CASRQGNYEQYF TGTGCCAGCAGGCAGGGGAATTACGAGCAGTACTTC
NA TRBJ1-1 TRBD1 TRBV28 CASSPPRQGSEAFF TGTGCCAGCAGTCCTCCCCGACAGGGCTCTGAAGCTTTCTTT
NA TRBJ1-2 TRBD1 TRBV7-2 CASSVGTDYGYTF TGTGCCAGCAGCGTCGGGACAGACTATGGCTACACCTTC
NA TRBJ1-1 TRBD1 TRBV25-1 CASSEYPGQANTEAFF TGTGCCAGCAGTGAATACCCGGGACAGGCGAACACTGAAGCTTTCTTT
NA TRBJ1-6 TRBD1 TRBV19 CASSIQQGAVHSPLHF TGTGCCAGTAGTATACAACAGGGGGCGGTTCATTCACCCCTCCACTTT
NA TRBJ2-7 NA TRBV29-1 CSVATGIYEQYF TGCAGCGTGGCTACAGGCATTTACGAGCAGTACTTC
NA TRBJ2-2 TRBD1 TRBV5-8 CASSTGTGGVRTGELFF TGTGCCAGCAGCACCGGGACAGGGGGCGTCCGGACCGGGGAGCTGTTTTTT
NA TRBJ2-2 NA TRBV11-2 CASSQRTGDTGELFF TGTGCCAGCAGCCAACGGACGGGCGACACCGGGGAGCTGTTTTTT
NA TRBJ2-3 NA TRBV9 CASTPRRGRASTDTQYF TGTGCCAGCACCCCACGGAGGGGGCGGGCTAGCACAGATACGCAGTATTTT
NA TRBJ1-5 TRBD1 TRBV7-2 CASSATGGDQPQHF TGTGCCAGCAGCGCGACAGGGGGCGATCAGCCCCAGCATTTT
NA TRBJ1-6 NA TRBV9 CASSSPTGEDSPLHF TGTGCCAGCAGCTCCCCCACGGGAGAGGATTCACCCCTCCACTTT
medium-sized TRBJ2-3 NA TRBV18 CASSQGPPDTQYF TGTGCCAGCTCACAGGGACCTCCGGATACGCAGTATTTT
NA TRBJ2-1 TRBD1 TRBV5-1 CASSPGTGLGSYNEQFF TGCGCCAGCAGCCCCGGGACAGGGTTGGGCTCCTACAATGAGCAGTTCTTC
NA TRBJ1-1 NA TRBV10-3 CAITRREKDTEAFF TGTGCCATCACGCGAAGGGAGAAGGACACTGAAGCTTTCTTT